This TCR beta chain was documented in a study of graft-versus-host responses after intestinal transplantation. This CDR3 region has 14 residues. V lost 10 bases, J lost 2 bases, and 15 bases lay in between. CDR1 is MDHEN, CDR2 SYDVKM, per germline. Data came from immunoSEQ multiplex PCR; TCRdb stores just in-frame clones and leaves some out. The data show roughly 80,000 clones, about nine tenths seen once. As concerns this clone: Antigen: not known.

Here the sequenced sample was unstimulated CD8+ T cells sorted from spleen or lymph node cells, taken before transplant. The receptor was isolated from a human donor who was the organ donor for an intestinal transplant. The J gene is TRBJ2-1, the V gene TRBV28, with D perhaps matching TRBD1 or TRBD2 (5 bases each). CDR3 region: CAIRPPGPYNEQFF. In nucleotides, the CDR3 is TGTGCCATCCGCCCTCCGGGACCCTACAATGAGCAGTTCTTC. The whole variable domain, filled in from reference TRBV28 and TRBJ2-1, reads DVKVTQSSRYLVKRTGEKVFLECVQDMDHENMFWYRQDPGLGLRLIYFSYDVKMKEKGDIPEGYSVSREKKERFSLILESASTNQTSMYLCAIRPPGPYNEQFFGPGTRLTVL.